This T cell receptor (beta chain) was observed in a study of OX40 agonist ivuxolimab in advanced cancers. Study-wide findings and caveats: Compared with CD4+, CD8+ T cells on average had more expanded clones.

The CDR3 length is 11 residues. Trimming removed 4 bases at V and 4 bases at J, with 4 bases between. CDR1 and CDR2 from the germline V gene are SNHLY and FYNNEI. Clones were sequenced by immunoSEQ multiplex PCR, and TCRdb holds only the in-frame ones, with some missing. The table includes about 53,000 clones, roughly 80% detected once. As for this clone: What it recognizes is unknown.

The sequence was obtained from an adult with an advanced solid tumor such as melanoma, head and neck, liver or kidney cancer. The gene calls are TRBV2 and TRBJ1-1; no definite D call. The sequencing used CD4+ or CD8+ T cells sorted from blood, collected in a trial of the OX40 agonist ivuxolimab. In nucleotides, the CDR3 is TGTGCCAGCAGTGGGTTCACTGAAGCTTTCTTT. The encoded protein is CASSGFTEAFF.